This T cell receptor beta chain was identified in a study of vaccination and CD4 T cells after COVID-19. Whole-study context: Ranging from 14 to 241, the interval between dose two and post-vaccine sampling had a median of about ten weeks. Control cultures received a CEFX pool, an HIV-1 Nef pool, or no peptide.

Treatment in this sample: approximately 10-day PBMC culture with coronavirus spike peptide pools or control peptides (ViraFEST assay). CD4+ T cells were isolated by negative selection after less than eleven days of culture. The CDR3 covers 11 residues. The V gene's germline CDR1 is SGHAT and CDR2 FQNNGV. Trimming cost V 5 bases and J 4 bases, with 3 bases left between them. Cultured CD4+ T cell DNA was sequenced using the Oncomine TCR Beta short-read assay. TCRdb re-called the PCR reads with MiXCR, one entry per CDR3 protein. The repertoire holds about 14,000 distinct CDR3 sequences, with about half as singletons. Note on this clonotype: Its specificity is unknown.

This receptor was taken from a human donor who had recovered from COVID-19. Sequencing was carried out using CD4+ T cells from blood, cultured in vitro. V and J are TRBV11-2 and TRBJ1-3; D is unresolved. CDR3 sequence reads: CASSQGNTIYF. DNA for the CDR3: TGTGCCAGCAGCCAAGGAAACACCATATATTTT.